These 28 T cell receptor beta chains came from one sample sequenced in a study of T cell repertoires in aging, cancer and after chemotherapy. The template was genomic DNA from peripheral blood, not RNA. Rearranged V-D-J TRB sequences were amplified with a mixed TRB-A/B primer pool. TCRdb re-analysed the multiplex PCR reads in MiXCR, keeping a single row per CDR3 protein. The sample has 2,500 to 3,500 distinct CDR3 sequences; more than 30% are singletons. The sample taken for sequencing was blood. The receptors stem from a human donor with a solid tumor.

The chain links TRBV7-9 to TRBJ2-2; D uncertain. The V gene's germline CDR1 is SEHNR and CDR2 FQNEAQ (reference sequence). The CDR3 sequence is 15 residues long. The V gene lost 2 bases and the J gene lost 0 bases, with 7 bases spanning the gap. The CDR3 DNA follows: TGTGCCAGCAGCTTACTTGGAGCGAACACCGGGGAGCTGTTTTTT. Protein: CASSLLGANTGELFF.

This clonotype counts as medium-sized. The chain has TRBV12-3 or TRBV12-4 and TRBJ1-2, with a tentative D call TRBD1 (5 bases). The CDR3 consists of 15 residues. V lost 1 base and J 5 bases, leaving 14 bases between the germline ends. The CDR3 sequence: CASSLEGVGLYGYTF. CDR3 nucleotide sequence: TGTGCCAGCAGTTTAGAAGGGGTAGGCCTATATGGCTACACCTTC.

This clonotype was observed a few times. The chain links TRBV5-6 to TRBJ1-1; D gene ambiguous. There are 14 residues in the CDR3. The V end lost 0 bases, the J end lost 1 base, and 7 bases lay between the germline ends. Germline CDR1 SGHDT, CDR2 YYEEEE. The CDR3 DNA reads TGTGCCAGCAGCTTGGGGGAGAGGAACACTGAAGCTTTCTTT. Translation: CASSLGERNTEAFF.

V gene TRBV23-1 combines with J gene TRBJ1-6, with D unresolved. TRBV23-1 is known as an ORF, though its function is uncertain. V was shortened by 7 bases and J by 10 bases, with 35 bases between the two germline ends. The CDR3 has 20 amino acids. The CDR3, as DNA: TGCGCCAGCAACTCACCAGCCGGGTCCTCGCGCGGCGTGCCGTTGTCACCCCTCCACTTT. It specifies CASNSPAGSSRGVPLSPLHF.

This clonotype rates as medium-sized. The V call is TRBV27, the J call TRBJ2-3, with D unclear. The CDR3 contains 15 residues. Trimming shortened V by 4 bases and J by 0 bases, and 11 bases separated the two germline ends. Germline V CDR1 and CDR2: MNHEY, SMNVEV (reference sequence). The CDR3 here is CASSSLTLSTDTQYF. Written as DNA, the CDR3 is TGTGCCAGCAGTTCCCTAACGCTTAGCACAGATACGCAGTATTTT.

By its share, this clonotype is medium-sized (0.01 to 0.1%). V and J are TRBV12-3 or TRBV12-4 and TRBJ2-4; TRBD2 is a possible D gene (6 bases). V shed 7 bases and J shed 3 bases, with 13 bases lying between them. There are 14 residues in the CDR3. CDR3 sequence reads: CASTRGLGKNIQYF. The CDR3 region has the DNA TGTGCCAGCACCCGGGGACTGGGCAAAAACATTCAGTACTTC.

This chain links TRBV11-1 with TRBJ2-5; 9 bases are a match to TRBD1. Unmatched junction bases numbered 6, after V lost 4 bases and J lost 3 bases. This CDR3 contains 15 residues. Germline-derived CDR1 and CDR2 are SGHAT and FQDESV (reference sequence). The CDR3 DNA is TGTGCCAGCAGCTCTTTGTGGGACAGGGAAGAGACCCAGTACTTC. As protein: CASSSLWDREETQYF.

This clonotype was observed a handful of times. The V and J genes are TRBV6-5 and TRBJ2-7; D call uncertain. The CDR3 sequence is 13 residues long. From germline, CDR1 is MNHEY and CDR2 SVGAGI. V was shortened by 2 bases and J by 6 bases, with 11 bases between the two germline ends. This CDR3 reads CASSYSSGGEQYV. The CDR3, as DNA: TGTGCCAGCAGTTACAGTTCAGGTGGCGAGCAGTACGTC.

This clonotype was counted between two and nine times. The chain links TRBV5-4 to TRBJ1-4; 11 bases agree with TRBD1. This CDR3 region has 15 residues. Trimming took 4 bases from V and 7 from J; bases not matched to a gene: 6. Looked up from germline, CDR1 is SGHNT and CDR2 is YYREEE (reference sequence). The CDR3 is CASSPGTGGSEKLFF. CDR3 nucleotides: TGTGCCAGCAGCCCAGGGACAGGGGGGAGTGAAAAACTGTTTTTT.

This chain connects TRBV6-2 or TRBV6-3 to TRBJ2-5; D uncertain. Trimming stripped 7 bases from V and 5 bases from J, with 20 bases between. The length of the CDR3 is 15 residues. The germline gives CDR1 MNHEY, CDR2 SVGEGT. CDR3: CASNPYDQPPETQYF. The CDR3 DNA is TGTGCCAGCAACCCATACGACCAACCCCCCGAGACCCAGTACTTC.

This chain links TRBV24-1 with TRBJ2-7; the match to TRBD2 covers 8 bases. V trimming: 5 bases; J trimming: 4 bases; junction bases outside the gene matches: 3. CDR1 is KGHDR, CDR2 SFDVKD, per germline. CDR3 length equals 13 residues. The chain's CDR3 is CATSVSGGYEQYF. In DNA, the CDR3 is TGTGCCACCAGTGTTTCGGGGGGGTACGAGCAGTACTTC.

The gene calls are TRBV19 and TRBJ1-2; D might be TRBD1 (6 bases). This CDR3 is 19 amino acids long. Trimming removed 5 bases at V and 1 base at J, with 26 bases between. Germline values: CDR1 LNHDA, CDR2 SQIVND (reference sequence). CDR3 protein: CASSSDRSTGKTNNYGYTF. The DNA for the CDR3 is TGTGCCAGTAGTTCAGACAGGTCAACCGGGAAGACAAATAACTATGGCTACACCTTC.

Comment on this clonotype: Given a much more abundant clone one base away, this may be a read error. The rearrangement joins TRBV5-6 to TRBJ2-7; TRBD1 matches at 9 bases. From germline, CDR1 is SGHDT and CDR2 YYEEEE. J was trimmed by 3 bases and V by 7 bases; bases with no gene match: 11. This CDR3 has 15 residues. CDR3 nucleotide sequence: TGTGCCAGCTCACCTCCCGGGACAGGGAGCTACGAGCAGTACTTC. It specifies CASSPPGTGSYEQYF.

V usage is TRBV6-5 and J usage is TRBJ2-3; maybe TRBD2 (7 bases). The CDR3 consists of 15 residues. Germline CDR1 MNHEY, CDR2 SVGAGI. V gave up 4 bases and J gave up 1 base, with 12 bases separating them. As DNA, the CDR3 is TGTGCCAGCAGTTTAGGGGGGGGGGGCACAGATACGCAGTATTTT. Translation: CASSLGGGGTDTQYF.

This clonotype is termed medium-sized. V and J are TRBV6-5 and TRBJ1-2; 7 positions agree with TRBD1. The V gene end was trimmed by 6 bases and the J gene end by 2 bases; junction bases not matched to a gene: 6. Germline CDR1 and CDR2: MNHEY and SVGAGI. The CDR3 loop spans 14 amino acids. Written as DNA, the CDR3 is TGTGCCAGCAGAACGACAGGGCTAAACTATGGCTACACCTTC. It specifies CASRTTGLNYGYTF.

This clonotype is medium-sized. This chain connects TRBV19 to TRBJ2-1; no clear D gene. The CDR3 covers 15 residues. Per germline, CDR1 LNHDA and CDR2 SQIVND (reference sequence). V lost 3 bases and J 1 base, leaving 10 bases between the germline ends. CDR3 bases: TGTGCCAGTAGTATGAGAGGTGATTCCTACAATGAGCAGTTCTTC. Amino acids: CASSMRGDSYNEQFF.

This rearrangement joins TRBV12-3 or TRBV12-4 to TRBJ2-1; D is possibly TRBD2 (6 bases). The CDR3 has 16 amino acids. V was trimmed by 3 bases and J by 7 bases, leaving 19 bases between them. The CDR3, as DNA: TGTGCCAGCAGTTTTGGAGGGGCTCTGGGTGGGAATGAGCAGTTCTTC. Translating gives CASSFGGALGGNEQFF.

This clonotype has more than one count but fewer than ten. J is TRBJ1-6 and V is TRBV18; TRBD1 agrees at 8 bases. The CDR3 consists of 18 residues. Per germline, CDR1 KGHSH and CDR2 LQKENI. V lost 3 bases to trimming and J lost 10 bases; unmatched junction nucleotides: 17. CDR3 sequence reads: CASSPLPIGQGGESPLHF. CDR3 bases: TGTGCCAGCTCACCCCTTCCGATAGGACAGGGTGGAGAATCACCCCTCCACTTT.

This clonotype is large. J is TRBJ2-1 and V is TRBV28; the D gene is possibly TRBD2 (7 bases). The CDR3 runs to 13 residues. V lost 7 bases to trimming and J lost 8 bases, with 15 bases between them. Germline V gene lookup returns CDR1 MDHEN and CDR2 SYDVKM. The CDR3 reads CASKRGGTDEQFF. DNA of the CDR3: TGTGCCAGCAAGAGGGGGGGGACTGATGAGCAGTTCTTC.

This clonotype has more than one count but fewer than ten. The chain carries TRBV24-1 and TRBJ2-1; 8 bases map to TRBD1. V shed 12 bases and J 1 base; nucleotides not matched to a gene: 7. The CDR3 is made up of 14 amino acids. Germline V gene data show CDR1 as KGHDR and CDR2 as SFDVKD. CDR3 bases: TGTGCCGTCGAGGACAGGGTTTCCTACAATGAGCAGTTCTTC. It translates to CAVEDRVSYNEQFF.

This clonotype is medium-sized within its sample. CDR3 amino acids: CASSLSNEQFF. CDR3 bases: TGTGCCAGCAGCTTGAGCAATGAGCAGTTCTTC. V usage is TRBV5-6 and J usage is TRBJ2-1; the D is unclear. Germline CDR1 reads SGHDT; CDR2 reads YYEEEE. The CDR3 consists of 11 residues. V was shortened by 1 base and J by 6 bases, with 2 bases between the two germline ends.

The V gene is TRBV12-3 or TRBV12-4, the J gene TRBJ2-5; tentatively, D is TRBD2 (7 bases). This CDR3 is built from 15 residues. Trimming stripped 8 bases from V and 2 bases from J, with 18 bases between. The CDR3 spells CASSRIGGVQETQYF. The CDR3 bases are TGTGCCAGCTCACGTATAGGGGGGGTACAAGAGACCCAGTACTTC.

This clonotype was seen a handful of times. The V and J genes are TRBV6-5 and TRBJ2-7; 15 bases fit TRBD2. This CDR3 has 16 amino acids. The trim removed 4 bases at V and 7 bases at J, leaving 8 bases unmatched. Germline V gene data show CDR1 as MNHEY and CDR2 as SVGAGI. The CDR3 region has the DNA TGTGCCAGCAGTTCCTGGACTAGCGGGGGGGCTGGAGAGCAGTACGTC. This translates into CASSSWTSGGAGEQYV.

The gene calls are TRBV20-1 and TRBJ1-4; a weak D match, TRBD1 (6 bases). The CDR3 loop spans 15 amino acids. Trimming stripped 4 bases from V and 8 bases from J, with 20 bases between. The germline CDR1 and CDR2 sequences are DFQATT and SNEGSKA (reference sequence). CDR3 region: CSATTVQGFDEKLFF. The CDR3, as DNA: TGCAGTGCTACCACCGTTCAGGGGTTTGACGAAAAACTGTTTTTT.

Within the sample, this clonotype is medium-sized. The rearrangement joins TRBV6-5 to TRBJ2-7; 8 bases match TRBD2. Germline CDR1 MNHEY, CDR2 SVGAGI. The CDR3 has 15 amino acids. J lost 6 bases, V lost 7 bases, and 14 bases had no gene match. In nucleotides, the CDR3 is TGTGCCAGCACCAACAAGTGGCTAGCGGGCATCGAGCAGTACTTC. This sequence encodes CASTNKWLAGIEQYF.

The chain is built from TRBV20-1 and TRBJ1-5; no clear D gene. V lost 6 bases and J 3 bases, leaving 12 bases between the germline ends. This CDR3 has 13 amino acids. The germline CDR1 and CDR2 sequences are DFQATT and SNEGSKA (reference sequence). Written as DNA, the CDR3 is TGCAGTGCGTGGTCAGACTACAATCAGCCCCAGCATTTT. Protein product: CSAWSDYNQPQHF.

By sample fraction, this clonotype is medium-sized. This chain connects TRBV6-2 or TRBV6-3 to TRBJ1-6, with 8 bases fitting TRBD1. The V gene's germline CDR1 is MNHEY and CDR2 SVGEGT. This CDR3 spans 14 amino acids. V was clipped by 10 bases and J by 6 bases; unmatched bases: 8. This CDR3 is CATGTGEGNSPLHF. The CDR3, as DNA: TGTGCCACGGGGACAGGCGAAGGTAATTCACCCCTCCACTTT.

The sample holds a few counts of this clonotype. The V call is TRBV24-1, the J call TRBJ1-1; TRBD1 agrees at 8 bases. Trimming cost V 7 bases and J 0 bases; bases outside gene matches: 6. The CDR3 extends over 15 amino acids. Germline assignment: CDR1 KGHDR and CDR2 SFDVKD. The CDR3 DNA reads TGTGCCACCAGGGGAGGACAGGGAATGAACACTGAAGCTTTCTTT. This gives the protein CATRGGQGMNTEAFF.